A selection of T cell receptor beta chains follows, all from one sample in a study of T cells in Graves' hyperthyroidism and ophthalmopathy. Using its own MiXCR run on the multiplex PCR reads, TCRdb lists one record per CDR3 protein. The table shows almost 600,000 distinct CDR3 sequences, with 46% occurring only once. The source material was peripheral blood or thyroid tissue (not recorded which). The receptors stem from a woman between 18 and 29 years old with Graves' hyperthyroidism. Each CDR3 is given with its conserved first and last residue. A D gene is named only where the DNA matches it firmly. The size of a clone is reported for some rows only, either as once, few or many, or as a class for expanded clones.

D: NA; size: many; J: TRBJ2-7; V: TRBV5-4; DNA: TGTGCCAGCAGCTTTCCCCTAAATGAGGAGCAGTACTTC; CDR3: CASSFPLNEEQYF
D: TRBD2; size: once; J: TRBJ2-2; V: TRBV20-1; DNA: TGCAGTGCTTCTGCCTCGGGGGGGCTGTTTTTT; CDR3: CSASASGGLFF
D: TRBD1; size: many; J: TRBJ2-5; V: TRBV5-1; DNA: TGCGCCAGCAGCTTGACCGGGACAGTACAAGAGACCCAGTACTTC; CDR3: CASSLTGTVQETQYF
D: NA; size: NA; J: TRBJ1-2; V: TRBV20-1; DNA: TGCAGTGCTCCGAGGGGGGAGGGTGGCTACACCTTC; CDR3: CSAPRGEGGYTF
D: TRBD2; size: NA; J: TRBJ2-1; V: TRBV7-6; DNA: TGTGCCAGCAGCTTGAGGGGACTAGGCCACAATGAGCAGTTCTTC; CDR3: CASSLRGLGHNEQFF
D: TRBD1; size: once; J: TRBJ1-4; V: TRBV15; DNA: TGTGCCACCAGCAGAGACAGGGGGAATGAAAAACTGTTTTTT; CDR3: CATSRDRGNEKLFF
D: TRBD1; size: NA; J: TRBJ1-5; V: TRBV29-1; DNA: TGCAGCGTTGTTGGGACATCCAGGGGGCAGCCCCAGCATTTT; CDR3: CSVVGTSRGQPQHF
D: TRBD2; size: many; J: TRBJ2-5; V: TRBV20-1; DNA: TGCAGTGCCGCCGGGAGGGGTGATCAGGAGACCCAGTACTTC; CDR3: CSAAGRGDQETQYF
D: NA; size: NA; J: TRBJ1-1; V: TRBV7-2; DNA: TGTACCAGCACAGAACACATGGACACTGAAGCTTTCTTT; CDR3: CTSTEHMDTEAFF
D: NA; size: many; J: TRBJ1-4; V: TRBV12-3/TRBV12-4; DNA: TGTGCCAGCACCACTGGCCTTCGGGCTAATGAAAAACTGTTTTTT; CDR3: CASTTGLRANEKLFF
D: NA; size: few; J: TRBJ1-1; V: TRBV7-2; DNA: TGTGCCAGCAGTTTATCAGGGGATCTTTGGGTCACTGAAGCTTTCTTT; CDR3: CASSLSGDLWVTEAFF
D: TRBD2; size: many; J: TRBJ2-7; V: TRBV4-1; DNA: TGCGCCAGCAGCGCCCGGGACTACGAAGTCTACGAGCAGTACTTC; CDR3: CASSARDYEVYEQYF
D: NA; size: many; J: TRBJ1-2; V: TRBV6-6; DNA: TGTGCCAGCAGTTACTCAGGGGCAGAAGGCTACACCTTC; CDR3: CASSYSGAEGYTF
D: TRBD2; size: many; J: TRBJ2-2; V: TRBV29-1; DNA: TGCAGCGTCCCGGGACTAGTGAACACCGGGGAGCTGTTTTTT; CDR3: CSVPGLVNTGELFF
D: NA; size: NA; J: TRBJ2-7; V: TRBV2; DNA: TGTGCCAGCAGGAACCAGGGGTCTAACTACGAGCAGTACTTC; CDR3: CASRNQGSNYEQYF
D: NA; size: NA; J: TRBJ1-5; V: TRBV29-1; DNA: TGCAGCGTTGGAGGACTTGGGGGGCAGCCCCAGCATTTT; CDR3: CSVGGLGGQPQHF
D: TRBD1; size: NA; J: TRBJ1-6; V: TRBV4-1; DNA: TGCGCCAGCAGCCAAATCCGAGACAGGGGATCCTATAATTCACCCCTCCACTTT; CDR3: CASSQIRDRGSYNSPLHF
D: TRBD1; size: NA; J: TRBJ2-3; V: TRBV20-1; DNA: TGCAGTGTTGACAGGGGATCTAGCACAGATACGCAGTATTTT; CDR3: CSVDRGSSTDTQYF
D: NA; size: many; J: TRBJ1-4; V: TRBV5-1; DNA: TGCGCCAGCAGTTCACAGGTGGATGAAAAACTGTTTTTT; CDR3: CASSSQVDEKLFF
D: NA; size: NA; J: TRBJ2-2; V: TRBV6-6; DNA: TGTGCCATCAGTTCTACCGGACAGACCGGGGAGCTGTTTTTT; CDR3: CAISSTGQTGELFF
D: TRBD2; size: many; J: TRBJ2-7; V: TRBV19; DNA: TGTGCCAGTAGTAGAAAAATAGCGGGAAACGGCGAGCAGTACTTC; CDR3: CASSRKIAGNGEQYF
D: NA; size: many; J: TRBJ1-2; V: TRBV25-1; DNA: TGTGCCAGTCACGGGGGCAGGGGCTATGGCTACACCTTC; CDR3: CASHGGRGYGYTF
D: TRBD1; size: NA; J: TRBJ1-2; V: TRBV29-1; DNA: TGCAGCTTGGGCGGGACAGCTGGCTACACCTTC; CDR3: CSLGGTAGYTF
D: NA; size: NA; J: TRBJ2-5; V: TRBV9; DNA: TGTGCCAGCAGCGTAGGTGGGGGGGGCAGGTACTTC; CDR3: CASSVGGGGRYF
D: NA; size: NA; J: TRBJ2-3; V: TRBV5-4; DNA: TGTGCCAGCACCCCCTGGGGAGGATTTATTACAGATACGCAGTATTTT; CDR3: CASTPWGGFITDTQYF
D: NA; size: NA; J: TRBJ1-2; V: TRBV7-2; DNA: TGTGCCAGCAGCTTAGAGTGGACTAACTATGGCTACACCTTC; CDR3: CASSLEWTNYGYTF
D: TRBD2; size: NA; J: TRBJ2-3; V: TRBV5-1; DNA: TGCGCCAGCAGCTGGACGGGAGGGCCAAATACGCAGTATTTT; CDR3: CASSWTGGPNTQYF
D: NA; size: NA; J: TRBJ2-7; V: TRBV7-9; DNA: TGTGCCAGCAGCCCGGGATCAGGGTACTTC; CDR3: CASSPGSGYF
D: NA; size: many; J: TRBJ1-2; V: TRBV4-1; DNA: TGCGCCAGCAGCTCCTCCGGGGGGAACTATGGCTACACCTTC; CDR3: CASSSSGGNYGYTF
D: NA; size: NA; J: TRBJ1-1; V: TRBV11-3; DNA: TGTGCCAGTAGTGGGGGACGGCTGAACACTGAAGCTTTCTTT; CDR3: CASSGGRLNTEAFF
D: NA; size: NA; J: TRBJ1-1; V: TRBV7-3; DNA: TGTGCCAGCAGGCCGACAGGTTCGGCTTTCTTT; CDR3: CASRPTGSAFF
D: NA; size: NA; J: TRBJ1-5; V: TRBV10-3; DNA: TGTGCCATCAGTGAGTCACCGACTAGCGGGGGGCAGCCCCAGCATTTT; CDR3: CAISESPTSGGQPQHF
D: NA; size: few; J: TRBJ2-1; V: TRBV6-1; DNA: TGTGCCAGCAGTGTGCCCAGGGACAATGAGCAGTTCTTC; CDR3: CASSVPRDNEQFF
D: NA; size: many; J: TRBJ2-7; V: TRBV2; DNA: TGTGCCAGCGCGATCGGGAGAGCGGACTACGAGCAGTACTTC; CDR3: CASAIGRADYEQYF
D: NA; size: NA; J: TRBJ2-1; V: TRBV7-2; DNA: TGTGCCAGCAGCTTAACGCGGTTAAGGAGTTTCGATGAGCAGTTCTTC; CDR3: CASSLTRLRSFDEQFF
D: TRBD2; size: NA; J: TRBJ2-7; V: TRBV12-3/TRBV12-4; DNA: TGTGCCAGCGTTCCACAACCAAGCGGGGAGGGCTACGAGCAGTACTTC; CDR3: CASVPQPSGEGYEQYF
D: TRBD1; size: many; J: TRBJ1-3; V: TRBV4-1; DNA: TGCGCCAGCAGCCAAGAAGGGACAGGGGCTGGAAACACCATATATTTT; CDR3: CASSQEGTGAGNTIYF
D: NA; size: NA; J: TRBJ2-2; V: TRBV29-1; DNA: TGCAGCGTTGAAGGGGAGCTGTTTTTT; CDR3: CSVEGELFF
D: NA; size: many; J: TRBJ2-1; V: TRBV7-2; DNA: TGTGCCAGCAGCTTAGGGGCGACCTACAATGAGCAGTTCTTC; CDR3: CASSLGATYNEQFF
D: NA; size: few; J: TRBJ1-2; V: TRBV20-1; DNA: TGCAGTGCTAGCAGAGAGGATGGCTACACCTTC; CDR3: CSASREDGYTF
D: NA; size: many; J: TRBJ1-2; V: TRBV29-1; DNA: TGCAGCGTTGATACTCTCTGGGGGGGAGAGGACTATGGCTACACCTTC; CDR3: CSVDTLWGGEDYGYTF
D: TRBD2; size: NA; J: TRBJ2-5; V: TRBV29-1; DNA: TGCAGCGCCACTGGGCGGGAGGGCAGAGAGACCCAGTACTTC; CDR3: CSATGREGRETQYF
D: TRBD1; size: many; J: TRBJ1-5; V: TRBV7-3; DNA: TGTGCCAGCAGCCCTAAGCGTTCGGACAGGTCTAGCAATCAGCCCCAGCATTTT; CDR3: CASSPKRSDRSSNQPQHF
D: TRBD1; size: many; J: TRBJ2-2; V: TRBV29-1; DNA: TGCAGCGTTTCCGGGACAGGGGTAAATCTCGCCGGGGAGCTGTTTTTT; CDR3: CSVSGTGVNLAGELFF
D: NA; size: NA; J: TRBJ1-2; V: TRBV7-9; DNA: TGTGCCCCCTTAAGGCCGCGGGTTGACGGGAAACTCTATGGCTACACCTTC; CDR3: CAPLRPRVDGKLYGYTF
D: NA; size: many; J: TRBJ1-6; V: TRBV10-2; DNA: TGCGCCAGCAGTAACCGGGGGTGGGATTCACCCCTCCACTTT; CDR3: CASSNRGWDSPLHF
D: NA; size: many; J: TRBJ2-7; V: TRBV20-1; DNA: TGCAGTGCCGCCCAGGTCAGGGTAGGCTACGAGCAGTACTTC; CDR3: CSAAQVRVGYEQYF
D: NA; size: NA; J: TRBJ2-1; V: TRBV7-6; DNA: TGTGCCAGCAGCCCCGGGGACAATGAGCAGTTCTTC; CDR3: CASSPGDNEQFF
D: NA; size: few; J: TRBJ2-7; V: TRBV4-1; DNA: TGCGCCAGCAGCCCCTCAGGGGCCCCCTACGAGCAGTACTTC; CDR3: CASSPSGAPYEQYF